What follows describes a single T cell receptor beta chain. This specimen comes from a study of T cells in Graves' hyperthyroidism and ophthalmopathy. TCR beta CDR3 regions were amplified from RNA. When the TCR CDR3 underwent first-round RT-PCR, the HTBI primer set was used. One entry per CDR3 protein, called by TCRdb with MiXCR from the multiplex PCR reads. The data show around 660,000 distinct CDR3 sequences, with roughly 46% seen just once and 6.5% to 9% held by the top ten. V lost 7 bases and J lost 2; bases outside the gene matches: 4. The V gene's germline CDR1 is SNHLY and CDR2 FYNNEI. The CDR3 contains 14 residues.

The sample was peripheral blood or thyroid tissue (not recorded which). The rearrangement links TRBV2 to TRBJ2-5; 10 bases line up with TRBD1. This receptor was identified in an adult man with Graves' disease, either hyperthyroidism or ophthalmopathy (not recorded which). The CDR3 region is CASNKDRGQETQYF. For the CDR3, the DNA is TGTGCCAGCAACAAGGACAGGGGGCAAGAGACCCAGTACTTC.